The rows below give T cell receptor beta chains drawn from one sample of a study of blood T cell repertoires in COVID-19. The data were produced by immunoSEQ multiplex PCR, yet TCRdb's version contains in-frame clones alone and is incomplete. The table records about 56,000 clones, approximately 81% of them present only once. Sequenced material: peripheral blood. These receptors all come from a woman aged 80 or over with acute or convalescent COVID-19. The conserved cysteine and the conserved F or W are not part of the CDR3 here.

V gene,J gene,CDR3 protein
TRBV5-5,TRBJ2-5,ASSPWTSGGITRETQY
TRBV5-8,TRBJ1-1,ASSFEGGSGNTEAF
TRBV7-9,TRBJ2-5,ASSWSGGETQY
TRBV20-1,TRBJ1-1,SARRDTEAF
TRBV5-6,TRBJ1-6,ASRPPGQPNSPLH
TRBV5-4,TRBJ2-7,ASSPGRGFLGEQY
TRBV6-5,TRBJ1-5,ASRPTGAHPPIGH
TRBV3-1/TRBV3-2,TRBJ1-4,ASSQAGTGREKLF
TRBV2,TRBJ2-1,ASKPGSGDNEQF
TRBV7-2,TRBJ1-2,ASSLAPTGYGYT
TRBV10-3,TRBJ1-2,AISEKTLNYGYT
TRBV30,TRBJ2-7,AWSVKLAVPYEQY
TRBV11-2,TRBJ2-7,ASSFFRVSAQTPYEQY
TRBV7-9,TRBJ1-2,ASSPGGARYGYT
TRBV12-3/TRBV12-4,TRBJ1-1,ASSPPTGREAF
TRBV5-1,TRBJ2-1,ASSLDFRSNNNEQF
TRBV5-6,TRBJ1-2,ASSSNQLNRGGYT
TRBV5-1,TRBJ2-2,ARSLAGTSGGASGELF
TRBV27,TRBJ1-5,ASSSNREGQPQH
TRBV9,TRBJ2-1,ASSAGQGVTNEQF
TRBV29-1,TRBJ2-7,SAQGTYEQY
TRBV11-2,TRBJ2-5,ASSFQGTLQETQY
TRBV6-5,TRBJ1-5,ASRPTGGNQPQH
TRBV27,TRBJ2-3,ASSLRGRVPPTDTQY
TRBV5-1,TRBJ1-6,ASSLVGQGAGSPLH
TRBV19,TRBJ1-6,ASTPTGVGNSPLH
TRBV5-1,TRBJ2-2,ASSPGQGKTGELF
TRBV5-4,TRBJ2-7,ASSSRLAGGRDEQY
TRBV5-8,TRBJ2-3,ASRLAGASTDTQY
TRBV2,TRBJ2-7,ASSLQGGEQY
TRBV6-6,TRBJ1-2,ASSQLRQGPTNYGYT
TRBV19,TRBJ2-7,ASSTYAASGEQY
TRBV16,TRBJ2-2,ASNPGRGQLNTGELF
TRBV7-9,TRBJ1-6,ASTPPGVRGSPLH